This note documents a single TCR beta chain sequence. The data were taken from a study of cytomegalovirus exposure and HLA in healthy donors. Whole-study context: Of more than 350 genotyped donors, 65% to 85% clustered with self-reported Caucasian donors.

The CDR3 spans 15 residues. With 0 bases removed from V and 1 base from J, the gap between germline ends came to 9 bases. Germline loops: CDR1 SGHTA, CDR2 FQGNSA. The PCR was carried out with 60 Vbeta primers and 13 Jbeta primers. Some clones are missing from TCRdb's copy, which holds only in-frame ones; the method was immunoSEQ multiplex PCR. This table holds 90,000 to 130,000 clones, 65% to 75% found once. This clonotype was obtained from a young man in good health and CMV-seropositive. This chain links TRBV7-2 with TRBJ1-1; D is unclear. Sequenced sample: PBMCs. The CDR3 DNA follows: TGTGCCAGCAGCTTAGCGGGGAGGGCGAACACTGAAGCTTTCTTT. Residues: CASSLAGRANTEAFF.